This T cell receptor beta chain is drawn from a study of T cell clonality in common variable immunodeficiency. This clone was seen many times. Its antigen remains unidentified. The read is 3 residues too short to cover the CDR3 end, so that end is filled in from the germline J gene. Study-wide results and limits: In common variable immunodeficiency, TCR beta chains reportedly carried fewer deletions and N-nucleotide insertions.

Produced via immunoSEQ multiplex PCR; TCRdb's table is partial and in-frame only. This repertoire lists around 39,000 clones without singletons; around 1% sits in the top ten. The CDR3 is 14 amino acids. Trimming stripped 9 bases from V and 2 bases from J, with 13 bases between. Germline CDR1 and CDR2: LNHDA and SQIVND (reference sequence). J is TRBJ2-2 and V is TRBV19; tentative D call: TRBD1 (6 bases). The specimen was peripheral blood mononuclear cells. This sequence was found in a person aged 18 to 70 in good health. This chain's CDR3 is CASCGQFNTGELFF. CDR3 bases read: TGTGCCAGCTGCGGACAGTTCAACACCGGGGAG.